The 4 T cell receptor beta chains below come from one sample, sequenced in a study of identical twins listed by TCRdb under 2016. Libraries were made using 5' RACE. The listed sequencing device is Illumina HiSeq 2000. TCRdb applied fastp at Q25 and MiXCR to the public reads, then kept only in-frame beta chains. Rows matching on CDR3 protein sequence are summarized as one entry with the most common DNA and genes. Here the sample has hundreds of thousands of distinct CDR3 sequences; 20% to 25% occur a single time. The top ten clonotypes cover roughly 0.5% of the sample. This sample also belongs to another study, concerning yellow fever vaccine responses in identical twins.

Sequencing was done on a sample of CD4+ T cells sorted from blood. These receptors came from a woman aged 18 to 35 in good health.

This clonotype was recorded a few times. The CDR3 coding sequence is TGCAGCGTTGTTAGAAACACTGAAGCTTTCTTT. Protein product: CSVVRNTEAFF. The chain employs TRBV29-1 and TRBJ1-1, with no clear D. The CDR3 contains 11 residues. V lost 4 bases to trimming and J lost 2 bases, with 5 bases between them. Germline CDR1 is SQVTM and CDR2 is ANQGSEA.

This clonotype was detected many times. The chain uses TRBV24-1 and TRBJ2-3; D is uncertain. Trimming took off 3 bases at V and 0 bases at J, with 9 bases between the two ends. From germline, CDR1 is KGHDR and CDR2 SFDVKD. The CDR3 is 15 amino acids. The CDR3 sequence is CATSDTDASTDTQYF. CDR3 sequence (DNA): TGTGCCACCAGTGATACAGACGCAAGCACAGATACGCAGTATTTT.

The V call is TRBV25-1, the J call TRBJ2-2; 8 bases agree with TRBD1. With V trimmed by 1 base and J by 1 base, 5 bases remained unmatched. Germline values: CDR1 MGHDK, CDR2 SYGVNS. The CDR3 extends over 17 amino acids. The CDR3 protein is CASSELGTGQNTGELFF. The CDR3 DNA follows: TGTGCCAGCAGTGAATTAGGGACAGGCCAGAACACCGGGGAGCTGTTTTTT.

The rearrangement uses TRBV28 and TRBJ2-1; D is uncertain. Germline values: CDR1 MDHEN, CDR2 SYDVKM. The CDR3 is 11 amino acids. Trimming took 5 bases from V and 6 from J, leaving 5 bases between them. The CDR3 DNA reads TGTGCCAGCAGTAAAACCAATGAGCAGTTCTTC. Its translation is CASSKTNEQFF.